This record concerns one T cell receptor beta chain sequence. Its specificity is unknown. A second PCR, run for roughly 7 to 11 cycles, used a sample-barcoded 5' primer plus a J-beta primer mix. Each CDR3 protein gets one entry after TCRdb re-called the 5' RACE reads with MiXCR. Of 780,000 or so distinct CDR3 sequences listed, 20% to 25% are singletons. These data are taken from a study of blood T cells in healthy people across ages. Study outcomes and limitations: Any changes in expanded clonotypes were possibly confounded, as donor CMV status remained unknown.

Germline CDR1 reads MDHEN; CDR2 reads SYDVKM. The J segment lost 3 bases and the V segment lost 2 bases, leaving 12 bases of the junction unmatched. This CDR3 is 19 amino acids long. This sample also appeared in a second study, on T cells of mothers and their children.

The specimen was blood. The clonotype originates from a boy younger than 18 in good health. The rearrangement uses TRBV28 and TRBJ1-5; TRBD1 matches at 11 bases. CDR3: CASSLRSYRDRGTNQPQHF. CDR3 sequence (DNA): TGTGCCAGCAGTTTAAGAAGCTACCGGGACAGGGGGACCAATCAGCCCCAGCATTTT.